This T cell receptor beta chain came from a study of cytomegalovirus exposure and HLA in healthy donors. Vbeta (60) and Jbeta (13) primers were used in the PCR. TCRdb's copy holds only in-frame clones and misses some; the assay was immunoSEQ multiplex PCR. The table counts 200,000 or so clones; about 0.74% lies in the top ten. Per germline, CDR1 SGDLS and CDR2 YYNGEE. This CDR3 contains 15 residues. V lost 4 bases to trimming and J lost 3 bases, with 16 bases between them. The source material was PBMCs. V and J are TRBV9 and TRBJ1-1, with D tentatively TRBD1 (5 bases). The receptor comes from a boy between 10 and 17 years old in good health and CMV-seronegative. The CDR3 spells CASSPAGGRDTEAFF. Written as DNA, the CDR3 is TGTGCCAGCAGCCCCGCGGGGGGGAGGGACACTGAAGCTTTCTTT.